A single count supports the clone carrying this T cell receptor beta chain. Its specificity is unknown. This entry belongs to a study of cytomegalovirus exposure and HLA in healthy donors. Regarding the study as a whole: Some V segments (TRBV6-2 and TRBV6-3 among them) were excluded as indistinguishable. Most of the TCR beta V segments (in an earlier analysis) were productive either about 90% or about 30% of the time.

The CDR3 runs 16 residues. V shed 5 bases and J shed 4 bases, with 18 bases lying between them. Germline V lookup: CDR1 MDHEN, CDR2 SYDVKM. PCR involved 60 Vbeta and 13 Jbeta primers. Per the study methods: Unique TCR beta chains numbered roughly 80 million in a later analysis, with around 10 million shared. Only in-frame clones appear in the TCRdb table, and some are missing; sequencing was by immunoSEQ multiplex PCR. V and J calls and clone size follow that table, whereas D and trimming were derived from the DNA. The sample gives roughly 67,000 clones, more than 70% of which show up once; more than 7.5% is in the top ten. Every donor was a healthy person donating bone marrow.

This clonotype was obtained from a man aged 35-49 years in good health and CMV-seronegative. The J gene is TRBJ2-1, the V gene TRBV28, with TRBD1 as a possible D gene (6 bases). Specimen: PBMCs. The CDR3 sequence is CASSIRQGNIYNEQFF. CDR3 DNA sequence: TGTGCCAGCAGTATCCGCCAGGGGAATATTTACAATGAGCAGTTCTTC.